This is a list of T cell receptor beta chains from one sample in a study of blood T cell repertoires in COVID-19. The protocol was immunoSEQ multiplex PCR, while the TCRdb copy is restricted to in-frame clones and leaves out a portion. The table shows 95,000 to 120,000 clones, with more than 80% occurring only once. The sequencing input was peripheral blood. The source of these receptors is a woman in her sixties with COVID-19, enrolled during active disease. Each CDR3 is given with its conserved first and last residue. Fields, in order: V gene, clone size, D gene, J gene, CDR3 length, CDR3 protein, CDR3 DNA. D genes are given only for firm matches. The size of a clone is reported for some rows only, either as once, few or many, or as a class for expanded clones.

V gene: TRBV19
clone size: few
D gene: NA
J gene: TRBJ2-7
CDR3 length: 14
CDR3 protein: CASSIEDKQYEQYF
CDR3 DNA: TGTGCCAGTAGTATAGAGGACAAGCAATACGAGCAGTACTTC

V gene: TRBV3-1/TRBV3-2
clone size: NA
D gene: TRBD1
J gene: TRBJ1-2
CDR3 length: 18
CDR3 protein: CASSHELGTGLLDYGYTF
CDR3 DNA: TGTGCCAGCAGCCATGAACTAGGGACAGGGCTTTTGGACTATGGCTACACCTTC

V gene: TRBV30
clone size: NA
D gene: NA
J gene: TRBJ1-1
CDR3 length: 11
CDR3 protein: CAGGTGTEAFF
CDR3 DNA: TGTGCCGGAGGGACCGGCACTGAAGCTTTCTTT

V gene: TRBV6-6
clone size: NA
D gene: TRBD2
J gene: TRBJ2-5
CDR3 length: 15
CDR3 protein: CASVRLAGGWETQYF
CDR3 DNA: TGTGCCAGCGTGAGGCTAGCGGGGGGCTGGGAGACCCAGTACTTC

V gene: TRBV2
clone size: NA
D gene: NA
J gene: TRBJ1-2
CDR3 length: 14
CDR3 protein: CASSYRDLSGGYTF
CDR3 DNA: TGTGCCAGCAGCTACCGGGATCTGTCGGGCGGCTACACCTTC

V gene: TRBV10-3
clone size: NA
D gene: TRBD2
J gene: TRBJ2-5
CDR3 length: 13
CDR3 protein: CAIRAGGKETQYF
CDR3 DNA: TGTGCCATCCGTGCGGGGGGGAAAGAGACCCAGTACTTC

V gene: TRBV4-2
clone size: NA
D gene: NA
J gene: TRBJ1-2
CDR3 length: 15
CDR3 protein: CASSQGVGVDYGYTF
CDR3 DNA: TGTGCCAGCAGCCAAGGGGTAGGGGTGGACTATGGCTACACCTTC

V gene: TRBV3-1/TRBV3-2
clone size: NA
D gene: NA
J gene: TRBJ2-2
CDR3 length: 15
CDR3 protein: CASSQDRASPGELFF
CDR3 DNA: TGTGCCAGCAGCCAAGATCGGGCTAGCCCCGGGGAGCTGTTTTTT

V gene: TRBV5-1
clone size: NA
D gene: NA
J gene: TRBJ1-4
CDR3 length: 14
CDR3 protein: CASSFNYRVEKLFF
CDR3 DNA: TGCGCCAGCAGCTTCAATTACAGGGTTGAAAAACTGTTTTTT

V gene: TRBV4-2
clone size: NA
D gene: NA
J gene: TRBJ2-5
CDR3 length: 15
CDR3 protein: CASSQEAGLGETQYF
CDR3 DNA: TGTGCCAGCAGCCAAGAGGCGGGGTTGGGTGAGACCCAGTACTTC

V gene: TRBV19
clone size: once
D gene: NA
J gene: TRBJ1-2
CDR3 length: 17
CDR3 protein: CASTFSEGAPSPYGYTF
CDR3 DNA: TGTGCCAGTACCTTTAGTGAGGGAGCCCCGAGCCCCTATGGCTACACCTTC

V gene: TRBV19
clone size: once
D gene: NA
J gene: TRBJ2-4
CDR3 length: 17
CDR3 protein: CASTLMGGEIAKNIQYF
CDR3 DNA: TGTGCCAGTACCCTCATGGGAGGAGAGATAGCCAAAAACATTCAGTACTTC

V gene: TRBV6-1
clone size: NA
D gene: NA
J gene: TRBJ2-5
CDR3 length: 14
CDR3 protein: CASSERGGRETQYF
CDR3 DNA: TGTGCCAGCAGTGAAAGGGGGGGGAGGGAGACCCAGTACTTC

V gene: TRBV5-1
clone size: NA
D gene: NA
J gene: TRBJ2-1
CDR3 length: 15
CDR3 protein: CASSLAASDITEQFF
CDR3 DNA: TGCGCCAGCAGCTTGGCCGCTTCGGACATCACTGAGCAGTTCTTC

V gene: TRBV29-1
clone size: NA
D gene: NA
J gene: TRBJ2-5
CDR3 length: 17
CDR3 protein: CSVEDVWKRTEEETQYF
CDR3 DNA: TGCAGCGTTGAAGATGTTTGGAAACGAACCGAGGAGGAGACCCAGTACTTC

V gene: TRBV6-1
clone size: many
D gene: NA
J gene: TRBJ1-6
CDR3 length: 14
CDR3 protein: CASSDRQANSPLHF
CDR3 DNA: TGTGCCAGCAGTGACCGGCAGGCAAATTCACCCCTCCACTTT

V gene: TRBV27
clone size: NA
D gene: TRBD1
J gene: TRBJ1-2
CDR3 length: 17
CDR3 protein: CASSFIGTGSFFYGYTF
CDR3 DNA: TGTGCCAGCAGTTTTATTGGGACAGGATCTTTTTTCTATGGCTACACCTTC

V gene: TRBV29-1
clone size: NA
D gene: TRBD1
J gene: TRBJ1-1
CDR3 length: 13
CDR3 protein: CSVLGQGGTEAFF
CDR3 DNA: TGCAGCGTGTTGGGGCAGGGGGGCACTGAAGCTTTCTTT

V gene: TRBV14
clone size: NA
D gene: TRBD1
J gene: TRBJ2-7
CDR3 length: 14
CDR3 protein: CASSQVDRADEQYF
CDR3 DNA: TGTGCCAGCAGCCAAGTGGACAGGGCCGACGAGCAGTACTTC

V gene: TRBV5-1
clone size: NA
D gene: TRBD2
J gene: TRBJ2-2
CDR3 length: 17
CDR3 protein: CASSLAWLAGMTGELFF
CDR3 DNA: TGCGCCAGCAGCTTGGCTTGGCTAGCGGGGATGACCGGGGAGCTGTTTTTT

V gene: TRBV7-8
clone size: NA
D gene: TRBD2
J gene: TRBJ2-5
CDR3 length: 15
CDR3 protein: CASSGGTSGQETQYF
CDR3 DNA: TGTGCCAGCAGCGGAGGGACTAGCGGCCAAGAGACCCAGTACTTC

V gene: TRBV2
clone size: NA
D gene: TRBD1
J gene: TRBJ2-1
CDR3 length: 15
CDR3 protein: CASNLREGQGLEQFF
CDR3 DNA: TGTGCCAGCAACCTTAGAGAAGGACAGGGGCTTGAGCAGTTCTTC